The 16 T cell receptor beta chains below were found in one sample sequenced in a study of cytomegalovirus exposure and HLA in healthy donors. PCR used 60 Vbeta primers and 13 Jbeta primers. Only in-frame clones appear in the TCRdb table, and some are missing; sequencing was by immunoSEQ multiplex PCR. This table holds 150,000 to 200,000 clones, over 75% found once. The specimen sequenced was PBMCs. These receptors originate from a man aged 40-50 years in good health and CMV-seropositive.

The chain links TRBV4-1 to TRBJ2-3, with 10 bases fitting TRBD1. The ends lost 4 bases at V and 3 bases at J; junction bases unmatched: 4. The CDR3 covers 15 residues. Germline CDR1 MGHRA, CDR2 YSYEKL. The CDR3 region has the DNA TGCGCCAGCAGCCTTCGGACAGGGGGGACAGATACGCAGTATTTT. Protein product: CASSLRTGGTDTQYF.

This clone turned up a few times. The genes are TRBV5-6 and TRBJ2-4; D is possibly TRBD2 (6 bases). The CDR3 is 13 amino acids. Germline CDR1 and CDR2: SGHDT and YYEEEE. Between the trimmed V and J ends, which lost 1 base and 9 bases, there was a span of 11 bases. CDR3 in amino acids: CASSLPVGGIQYF. The CDR3 nucleotides are TGTGCCAGCAGCTTGCCGGTGGGGGGCATTCAGTACTTC.

This chain links TRBV7-2 with TRBJ2-7; D unclear. CDR3 size: 15 residues. Deletions cut 6 bases from V and 6 bases from J, with 21 bases between. The germline CDR1 and CDR2 sequences are SGHTA and FQGNSA. As DNA, the CDR3 is TGTGCCAGCAGTCTTAGACCTGGGCATCCGACCGAGCAGTACTTC. This translates into CASSLRPGHPTEQYF.

The chain employs TRBV5-1 and TRBJ1-4, with 9 bases fitting TRBD1. The CDR3 contains 15 residues. Trimming cost V 4 bases and J 7 bases; bases outside gene matches: 8. Germline CDR1 SGHRS, CDR2 YFSETQ. CDR3: CASSAGQGRFEKLFF. For the CDR3, the DNA is TGCGCCAGCAGCGCGGGACAGGGTCGTTTTGAAAAACTGTTTTTT. Full variable domain (missing parts from reference TRBV5-1 and TRBJ1-4): KAGVTQTPRYLIKTRGQQVTLSCSPISGHRSVSWYQQTPGQGLQFLFEYFSETQRNKGNFPGRFSGRQFSNSRSEMNVSTLELGDSALYLCASSAGQGRFEKLFFGSGTQLSVL.

This chain joins TRBV19 and TRBJ1-5; 9 bases map to TRBD1. The CDR3 contains 14 residues. Germline-derived CDR1 and CDR2 are LNHDA and SQIVND (reference sequence). V dropped 4 bases and J dropped 5; count of bases not matched to a gene: 3. CDR3 bases: TGTGCCAGTAGTAGGACAGGGGAGTATCAGCCCCAGCATTTT. It yields the protein CASSRTGEYQPQHF.

This sequence joins TRBV7-3 and TRBJ2-2, with 9 bases that match TRBD2. The V gene end was trimmed by 2 bases and the J gene end by 7 bases; junction bases not matched to a gene: 5. Germline-derived CDR1 and CDR2 are SGHTA and FQGTGA. CDR3 length: 15 residues. CDR3 bases: TGTGCCAGCAGCTTACAGCGGGGGGTGGGCGGGGAGCTGTTTTTT. It codes for CASSLQRGVGGELFF.

This clone turned up a few times. The chain uses TRBV28 and TRBJ2-7; D unresolved. This CDR3 has 14 residues. The germline CDR1 and CDR2 sequences are MDHEN and SYDVKM. Deletions cut 6 bases from V and 0 bases from J, with 12 bases between. The CDR3 nucleotides read TGTGCCAGCAGCGACGGGTCCTACTCCTACGAGCAGTACTTC. Protein: CASSDGSYSYEQYF.

The chain has TRBV29-1 and TRBJ1-2; D is possibly TRBD1 (6 bases). The CDR3 runs to 12 residues. The germline V gene has CDR1 SQVTM and CDR2 ANQGSEA. Between the trimmed V and J ends, which lost 5 bases and 6 bases, there was a span of 13 bases. CDR3 in amino acids: CSVMGARDGYTF. The CDR3 coding sequence is TGCAGCGTTATGGGGGCGCGGGATGGCTACACCTTC.

This chain joins TRBV4-1 and TRBJ2-2, with 8 positions matching TRBD1. Per the germline V gene, CDR1 is MGHRA and CDR2 is YSYEKL. This CDR3 spans 22 amino acids. J lost 6 bases, V lost 0 bases, and 24 bases had no gene match. CDR3 sequence: CASSQDSQEWSGQGGWAGELFF. In DNA form, the CDR3 reads TGCGCCAGCAGCCAAGATAGTCAAGAGTGGAGCGGACAGGGAGGATGGGCCGGGGAGCTGTTTTTT.

V is TRBV7-6 and J is TRBJ2-5; D perhaps matches TRBD1 (5 bases). The DNA matches TRBJ2-7 better at its end, which makes the J call doubtful. The CDR3 spans 19 residues. The germline gives CDR1 SGHVS, CDR2 FNYEAQ. This CDR3 is CASSLGVIAQALGQYEQYF. As DNA, the CDR3 is TGTGCCAGCAGCTTAGGTGTTATAGCACAGGCCTTAGGGCAATACGAGCAGTACTTC.

The chain uses TRBV2 and TRBJ1-1; D remains unclear. Germline assignment: CDR1 SNHLY and CDR2 FYNNEI. V was shortened by 1 base and J by 8 bases, with 8 bases between the two germline ends. The CDR3 runs to 12 residues. CDR3 DNA sequence: TGTGCCAGCAGTGAAGGGTGGCAGGAAGCTTTCTTT. It translates to CASSEGWQEAFF.

The rearrangement joins TRBV5-1 to TRBJ2-5; 9 nucleotides align to TRBD2. Germline V gives CDR1 SGHRS, CDR2 YFSETQ. Germline trimming cut 3 bases from V and 1 base from J; bases unmatched to any gene: 19. The CDR3 extends over 20 amino acids. This chain's CDR3 is CASSSAILAGPQGGQETQYF. The CDR3 nucleotides read TGCGCCAGCAGCTCAGCCATACTAGCGGGTCCGCAAGGGGGCCAAGAGACCCAGTACTTC. Drawing the rest from reference TRBV5-1 and TRBJ2-5, the complete variable domain is KAGVTQTPRYLIKTRGQQVTLSCSPISGHRSVSWYQQTPGQGLQFLFEYFSETQRNKGNFPGRFSGRQFSNSRSEMNVSTLELGDSALYLCASSSAILAGPQGGQETQYFGPGTRLLVL.

The chain links TRBV28 to TRBJ2-7, with TRBD1 identical over 8 bases. The CDR3 is 13 residues long. The ends lost 5 bases at V and 2 bases at J; junction bases unmatched: 2. Germline loops: CDR1 MDHEN, CDR2 SYDVKM. Written as DNA, the CDR3 is TGTGCCAGCAGTGGACAGGGCCCCTACGAGCAGTACTTC. Translation: CASSGQGPYEQYF.

This chain uses TRBV2 with TRBJ1-2; 11 bases align to TRBD1. CDR3 length equals 18 residues. V trimming: 6 bases; J trimming: 0 bases; junction bases outside the gene matches: 12. Per germline, CDR1 SNHLY and CDR2 FYNNEI. This chain's CDR3 is CASSPGTGGFPANYGYTF. DNA for the CDR3: TGTGCCAGCAGCCCCGGGACAGGGGGTTTCCCAGCTAACTATGGCTACACCTTC.

This chain connects TRBV6-6 to TRBJ2-3; perhaps TRBD1 as D (5 bases). Between the trimmed V and J ends, which lost 2 bases and 3 bases, there was a span of 6 bases. The CDR3 consists of 13 residues. Germline CDR1 MNHNY, CDR2 SVGAGI (reference sequence). This chain's CDR3 is CASSYRGTDTQYF. CDR3 in DNA: TGTGCCAGCAGTTACAGGGGAACAGATACGCAGTATTTT.

This clone was observed a handful of times. V is TRBV19 and J is TRBJ2-3; 7 nucleotides align to TRBD2. The CDR3 length is 18 residues. The germline CDR1 and CDR2 sequences are LNHDA and SQIVND (reference sequence). V trimming: 7 bases; J trimming: 4 bases; junction bases outside the gene matches: 20. CDR3 sequence (DNA): TGTGCCAGTATGGTTGGTCTGCTGGGACGAGCGGGATCAGATACGCAGTATTTT. Translating gives CASMVGLLGRAGSDTQYF.